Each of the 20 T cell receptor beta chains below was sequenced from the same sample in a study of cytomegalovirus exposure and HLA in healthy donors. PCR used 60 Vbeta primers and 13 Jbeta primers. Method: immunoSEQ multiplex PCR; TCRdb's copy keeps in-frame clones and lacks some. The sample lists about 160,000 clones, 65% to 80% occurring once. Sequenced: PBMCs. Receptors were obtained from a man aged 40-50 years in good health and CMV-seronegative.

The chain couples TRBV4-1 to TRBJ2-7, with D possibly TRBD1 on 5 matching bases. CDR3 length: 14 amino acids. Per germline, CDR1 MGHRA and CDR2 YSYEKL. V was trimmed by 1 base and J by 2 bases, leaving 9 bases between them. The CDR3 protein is CASSQATVTYEQYF. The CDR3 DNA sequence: TGCGCCAGCAGCCAAGCGACAGTAACCTACGAGCAGTACTTC.

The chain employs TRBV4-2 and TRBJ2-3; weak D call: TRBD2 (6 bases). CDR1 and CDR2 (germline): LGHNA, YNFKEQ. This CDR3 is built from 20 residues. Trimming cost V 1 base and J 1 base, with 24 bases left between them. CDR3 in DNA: TGTGCCAGCAGCCAAGGAACCGGGAGCGGCTTGATGAGGGGCACAGATACGCAGTATTTT. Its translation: CASSQGTGSGLMRGTDTQYF.

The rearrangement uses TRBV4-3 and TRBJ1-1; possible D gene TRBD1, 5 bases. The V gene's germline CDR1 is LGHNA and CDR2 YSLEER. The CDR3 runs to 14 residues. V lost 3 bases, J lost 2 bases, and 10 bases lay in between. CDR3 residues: CASSHGRTNTEAFF. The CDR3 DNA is TGCGCCAGCAGCCATGGACGGACAAACACTGAAGCTTTCTTT.

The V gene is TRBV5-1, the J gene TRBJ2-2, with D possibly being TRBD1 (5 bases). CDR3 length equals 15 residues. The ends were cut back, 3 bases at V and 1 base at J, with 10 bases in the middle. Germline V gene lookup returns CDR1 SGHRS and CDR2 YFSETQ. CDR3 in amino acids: CASSWVGQNTGELFF. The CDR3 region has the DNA TGCGCCAGCAGCTGGGTCGGACAGAACACCGGGGAGCTGTTTTTT.

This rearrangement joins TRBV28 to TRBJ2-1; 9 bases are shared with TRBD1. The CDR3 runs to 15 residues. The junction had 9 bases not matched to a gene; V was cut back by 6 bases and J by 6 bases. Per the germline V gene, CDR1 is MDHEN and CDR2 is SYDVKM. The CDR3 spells CASSRTGTGLNEQFF. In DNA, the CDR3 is TGTGCCAGCAGCCGTACCGGGACAGGGCTCAATGAGCAGTTCTTC.

The CDR3 coding sequence is TGCGCCAGCAGCTTGGTTATAGGCGGTGGCTACGAGCAGTACTTC. Protein: CASSLVIGGGYEQYF. V usage is TRBV5-1 and J usage is TRBJ2-5; D remains unclear. The DNA matches TRBJ2-7 better at its end, which makes the J call doubtful. This CDR3 spans 15 amino acids. CDR1 is SGHRS and CDR2 is YFSETQ in the germline V gene.

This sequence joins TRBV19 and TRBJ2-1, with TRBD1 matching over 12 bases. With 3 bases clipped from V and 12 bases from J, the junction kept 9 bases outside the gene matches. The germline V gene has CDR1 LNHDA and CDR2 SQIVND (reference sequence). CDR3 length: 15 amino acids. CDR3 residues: CASSMGTGGSIRQFF. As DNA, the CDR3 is TGTGCCAGTAGTATGGGGACAGGGGGCTCCATAAGGCAGTTCTTC.

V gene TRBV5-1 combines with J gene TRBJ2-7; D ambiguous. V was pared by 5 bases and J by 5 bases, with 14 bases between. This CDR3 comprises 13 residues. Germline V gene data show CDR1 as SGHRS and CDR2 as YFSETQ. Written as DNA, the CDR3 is TGCGCCAGCAGTATATCCGTACTTAACGAGCAGTACTTC. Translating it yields CASSISVLNEQYF. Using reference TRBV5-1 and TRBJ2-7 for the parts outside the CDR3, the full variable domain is KAGVTQTPRYLIKTRGQQVTLSCSPISGHRSVSWYQQTPGQGLQFLFEYFSETQRNKGNFPGRFSGRQFSNSRSEMNVSTLELGDSALYLCASSISVLNEQYFGPGTRLTVT.

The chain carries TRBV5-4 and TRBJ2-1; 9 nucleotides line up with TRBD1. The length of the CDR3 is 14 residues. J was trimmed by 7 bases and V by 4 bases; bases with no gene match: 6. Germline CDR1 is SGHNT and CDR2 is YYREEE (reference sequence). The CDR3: CASSTWDRVNEQFF. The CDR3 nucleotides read TGTGCCAGCAGCACGTGGGACAGGGTTAATGAGCAGTTCTTC.

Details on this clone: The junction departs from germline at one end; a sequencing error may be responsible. The CDR3: CSSSAFRGTEAFF. CDR3 bases: TGTTCCAGCAGCGCCTTTCGGGGCACTGAAGCTTTCTTT. V and J are TRBV7-9 and TRBJ1-1; no reliable D call. CDR1 and CDR2 from the germline V gene are SEHNR and FQNEAQ (reference sequence). The CDR3 runs 13 residues.

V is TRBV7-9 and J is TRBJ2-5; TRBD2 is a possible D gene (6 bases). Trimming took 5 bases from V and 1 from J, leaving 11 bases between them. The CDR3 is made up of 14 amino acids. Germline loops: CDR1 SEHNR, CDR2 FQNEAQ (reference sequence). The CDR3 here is CASSPGLSQETQYF. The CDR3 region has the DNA TGTGCCAGCAGCCCGGGACTCAGCCAAGAGACCCAGTACTTC.

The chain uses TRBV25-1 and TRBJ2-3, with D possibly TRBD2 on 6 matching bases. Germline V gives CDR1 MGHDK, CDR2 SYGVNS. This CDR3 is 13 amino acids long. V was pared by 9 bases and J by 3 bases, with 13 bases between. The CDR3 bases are TGTGCCAGTTCTCGCGGAGGGACAGATACGCAGTATTTT. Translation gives CASSRGGTDTQYF. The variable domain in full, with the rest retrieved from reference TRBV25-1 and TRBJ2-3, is EADIYQTPRYLVIGTGKKITLECSQTMGHDKMYWYQQDPGMELHLIHYSYGVNSTEKGDLSSESTVSRIRTEHFPLTLESARPSHTSQYLCASSRGGTDTQYFGPGTRLTVL.

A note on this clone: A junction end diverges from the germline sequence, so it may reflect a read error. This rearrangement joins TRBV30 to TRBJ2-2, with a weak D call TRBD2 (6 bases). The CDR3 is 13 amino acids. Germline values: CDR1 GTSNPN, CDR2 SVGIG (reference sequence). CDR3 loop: CARSPSVVGELFF. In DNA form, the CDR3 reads TGTGCCCGGAGCCCTAGCGTAGTCGGGGAGCTGTTTTTT.

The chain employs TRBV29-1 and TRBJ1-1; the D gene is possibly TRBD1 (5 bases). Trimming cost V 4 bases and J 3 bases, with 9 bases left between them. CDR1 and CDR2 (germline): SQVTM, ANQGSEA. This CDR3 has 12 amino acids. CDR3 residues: CSVAQGDTEAFF. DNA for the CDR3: TGCAGCGTTGCCCAGGGCGACACTGAAGCTTTCTTT. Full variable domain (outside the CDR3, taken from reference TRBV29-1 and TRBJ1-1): SAVISQKPSRDICQRGTSLTIQCQVDSQVTMMFWYRQQPGQSLTLIATANQGSEATYESGFVIDKFPISRPNLTFSTLTVSNMSPEDSSIYLCSVAQGDTEAFFGQGTRLTVV.

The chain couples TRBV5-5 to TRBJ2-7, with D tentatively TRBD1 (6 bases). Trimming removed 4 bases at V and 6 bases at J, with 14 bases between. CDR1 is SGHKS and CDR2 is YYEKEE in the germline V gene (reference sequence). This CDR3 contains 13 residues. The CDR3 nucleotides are TGTGCCAGCAGCGCGGCAGGGGTGGTCGAGCAGTACTTC. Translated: CASSAAGVVEQYF.

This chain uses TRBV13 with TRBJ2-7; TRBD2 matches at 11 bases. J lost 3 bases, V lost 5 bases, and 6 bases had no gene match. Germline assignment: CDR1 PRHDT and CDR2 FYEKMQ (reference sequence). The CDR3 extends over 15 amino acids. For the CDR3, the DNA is TGTGCCAGCAGCCCACCCGGGACTAGCGGCTACGAGCAGTACTTC. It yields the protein CASSPPGTSGYEQYF. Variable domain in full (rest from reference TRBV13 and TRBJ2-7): AAGVIQSPRHLIKEKRETATLKCYPIPRHDTVYWYQQGPGQDPQFLISFYEKMQSDKGSIPDRFSAQQFSDYHSELNMSSLELGDSALYFCASSPPGTSGYEQYFGPGTRLTVT.

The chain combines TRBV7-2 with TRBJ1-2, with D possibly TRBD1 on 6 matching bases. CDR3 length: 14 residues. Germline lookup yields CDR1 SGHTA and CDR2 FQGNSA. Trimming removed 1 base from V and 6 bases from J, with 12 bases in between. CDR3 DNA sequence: TGTGCCAGCAGCTTAGTCAGCAGGGGAGATGGCTACACCTTC. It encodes CASSLVSRGDGYTF.

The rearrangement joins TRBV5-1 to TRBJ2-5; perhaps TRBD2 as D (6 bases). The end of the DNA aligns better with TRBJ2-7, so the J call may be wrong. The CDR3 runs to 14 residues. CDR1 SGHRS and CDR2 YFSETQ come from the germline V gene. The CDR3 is CASSESGGLYEQYF. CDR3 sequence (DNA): TGCGCCAGCAGCGAGTCTGGAGGGCTTTACGAGCAGTACTTC.

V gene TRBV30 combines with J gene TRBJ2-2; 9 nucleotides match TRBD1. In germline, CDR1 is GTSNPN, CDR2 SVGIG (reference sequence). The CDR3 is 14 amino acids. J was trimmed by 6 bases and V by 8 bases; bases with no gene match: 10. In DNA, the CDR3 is TGTGCCCGGATGAACAGGGGGCGCGCCGGGGAGCTGTTTTTT. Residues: CARMNRGRAGELFF.

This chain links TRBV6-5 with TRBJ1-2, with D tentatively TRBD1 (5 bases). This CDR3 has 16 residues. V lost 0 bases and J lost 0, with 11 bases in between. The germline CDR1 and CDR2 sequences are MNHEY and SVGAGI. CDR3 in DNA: TGTGCCAGCAGTTACTCGAATCCAGGGCCTAACTATGGCTACACCTTC. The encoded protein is CASSYSNPGPNYGYTF.